The clone carrying this TCR beta chain was recorded once. These data are taken from a study of blood T cell repertoires in COVID-19. The table came from immunoSEQ multiplex PCR; TCRdb's copy has only in-frame clones and leaves some out. The profile shows 450,000 or so clones, roughly 91% of them singletons. Across fewer than 25 US areas, participants ranged in age from about 18 to 90 years. The germline V gene has CDR1 SGHNT and CDR2 YYREEE (reference sequence). J was trimmed by 4 bases and V by 0 bases; bases with no gene match: 6. The CDR3 sequence is 16 residues long. The receptor was derived from a man younger than 35 who had recovered from COVID-19. This chain connects TRBV5-4 to TRBJ2-2; the match to TRBD2 covers 7 bases. The material sequenced was PBMCs or T cells enriched from blood (not recorded which). The CDR3 DNA reads TGTGCCAGCAGCTTGGCCCAGCGGGGAGCCACCGGGGAGCTGTTTTTT. This encodes CASSLAQRGATGELFF.